A single sample gave rise to the 19 T cell receptor beta chains below, sequenced in a study of monozygotic twins with inflammatory bowel disease. With the 5' RACE reads reprocessed, TCRdb shows one record per CDR3 protein and no DNA. The sample has some 400,000 distinct CDR3 sequences. Sequencing used blood. These receptors came from a human donor with ulcerative colitis or Crohn's disease, or a healthy co-twin of an affected twin (not recorded which).

The chain has TRBV25-1 and TRBJ1-1; TCRdb outputs TRBD1, but without DNA this stays unchecked. The CDR3 runs to 15 residues. Germline loops: CDR1 MGHDK, CDR2 SYGVNS. The chain's CDR3 is CASSPRDRVGTEAFF. The variable domain in full, with the rest retrieved from reference TRBV25-1 and TRBJ1-1, is EADIYQTPRYLVIGTGKKITLECSQTMGHDKMYWYQQDPGMELHLIHYSYGVNSTEKGDLSSESTVSRIRTEHFPLTLESARPSHTSQYLCASSPRDRVGTEAFFGQGTRLTVV.

The J gene is TRBJ2-1, the V gene TRBV12-3 or TRBV12-4. The CDR3 has 14 amino acids. The CDR3 sequence is CASSTSTFYNEQFF.

The rearrangement uses TRBV4-1 and TRBJ2-7; TCRdb selects TRBD2, and the lack of DNA leaves this call unchecked. CDR1 and CDR2 from the germline V gene are MGHRA and YSYEKL. This CDR3 contains 16 residues. CDR3 loop: CASSQEGLAGTYEQYF.

V usage is TRBV19 and J usage is TRBJ1-4. Germline V lookup: CDR1 LNHDA, CDR2 SQIVND (reference sequence). The CDR3 has 18 amino acids. The CDR3 is CASSWSGGSPATNEKLFF. Filled out from reference TRBV19 and TRBJ1-4, the complete variable domain reads DGGITQSPKYLFRKEGQNVTLSCEQNLNHDAMYWYRQDPGQGLRLIYYSQIVNDFQKGDIAEGYSVSREKKESFPLTVTSAQKNPTAFYLCASSWSGGSPATNEKLFFGSGTQLSVL.

The chain recombines TRBV29-1 with TRBJ1-1. The CDR3 spans 13 residues. Germline values: CDR1 SQVTM, CDR2 ANQGSEA. The CDR3 protein is CSVTMVGGTEAFF. The variable domain in full, completed from reference TRBV29-1 and TRBJ1-1, reads SAVISQKPSRDICQRGTSLTIQCQVDSQVTMMFWYRQQPGQSLTLIATANQGSEATYESGFVIDKFPISRPNLTFSTLTVSNMSPEDSSIYLCSVTMVGGTEAFFGQGTRLTVV.

The chain couples TRBV7-2 to TRBJ2-3. Germline assignment: CDR1 SGHTA and CDR2 FQGNSA. The CDR3 has 14 residues. CDR3 residues: CASSYYSSTDTQYF.

The chain links TRBV14 to TRBJ2-1; checking the TCRdb D call of TRBD1 is not possible without DNA. This CDR3 contains 13 residues. Germline V gives CDR1 SGHDN, CDR2 FVKESK. The CDR3 loop reads CASSPSSSGQGFF.

The rearrangement uses TRBV7-2 and TRBJ2-2; TCRdb calls TRBD1, which cannot be checked without DNA. The CDR3 runs to 16 residues. Germline CDR1 SGHTA, CDR2 FQGNSA. CDR3 amino acids: CASSPQTGMSTGELFF. Looking up the rest from reference TRBV7-2 and TRBJ2-2 gives the full variable domain: GAGVSQSPSNKVTEKGKDVELRCDPISGHTALYWYRQSLGQGLEFLIYFQGNSAPDKSGLPSDRFSAERTGGSVSTLTIQRTQQEDSAVYLCASSPQTGMSTGELFFGEGSRLTVL.

The gene calls are TRBV6-2 or TRBV6-3 and TRBJ2-1. Per germline, CDR1 MNHEY and CDR2 SVGEGT. The CDR3 extends over 17 amino acids. The CDR3 loop reads CASSYSDTMSSYNEQFF.

The CDR3 reads CASSLSRDRYYNEQFF. The chain joins TRBV11-2 to TRBJ2-1; TCRdb's D gene call, TRBD1, goes unchecked for lack of DNA. The V gene's germline CDR1 is SGHAT and CDR2 FQNNGV. The CDR3 is made up of 16 amino acids. Supplemented by reference TRBV11-2 and TRBJ2-1, the full variable domain reads EAGVAQSPRYKIIEKRQSVAFWCNPISGHATLYWYQQILGQGPKLLIQFQNNGVVDDSQLPKDRFSAERLKGVDSTLKIQPAKLEDSAVYLCASSLSRDRYYNEQFFGPGTRLTVL.

The chain carries TRBV27 and TRBJ2-7; TCRdb proposes TRBD1, but this gene call is untestable without DNA. The CDR3 sequence is 15 residues long. The germline V gene encodes CDR1 MNHEY and CDR2 SMNVEV (reference sequence). The CDR3 reads CASSLGQGASYEQYF.

J is TRBJ2-7 and V is TRBV29-1; as DNA is missing, the TRBD2 call by TCRdb cannot be tested. CDR1 SQVTM and CDR2 ANQGSEA come from the germline V gene. The CDR3 is 14 residues long. CDR3 residues: CSGETSGRDYEQYF.

The chain couples TRBV7-8 to TRBJ2-2; TCRdb picks TRBD1, but there is no DNA to check that call. Germline lookup yields CDR1 SGHVS and CDR2 FQNEAQ. This CDR3 has 15 residues. The CDR3 loop is CASSRTGWNTGELFF. Variable domain in full (rest from reference TRBV7-8 and TRBJ2-2): GAGVSQSPRYKVAKRGQDVALRCDPISGHVSLFWYQQALGQGPEFLTYFQNEAQLDKSGLPSDRFFAERPEGSVSTLKIQRTQQEDSAVYLCASSRTGWNTGELFFGEGSRLTVL.

This chain links TRBV27 with TRBJ2-3; as DNA is missing, the TRBD2 call by TCRdb cannot be tested. Germline CDR1 is MNHEY and CDR2 is SMNVEV (reference sequence). CDR3 size: 16 residues. The CDR3 loop reads CASSLTGTSAPDTQYF.

This chain joins TRBV7-2 and TRBJ2-1; the D call of TRBD2 rests on TCRdb alone, since no DNA is present to check it. The germline V gene encodes CDR1 SGHTA and CDR2 FQGNSA. The CDR3 has 13 residues. CDR3 region: CASRSSGSNEQFF.

The chain is built from TRBV20-1 and TRBJ1-5. The CDR3 is 16 residues long. Germline CDR1 DFQATT, CDR2 SNEGSKA (reference sequence). This CDR3 is CSARDRLIGDQQPQHF.

V is TRBV9 and J is TRBJ1-1. CDR1 SGDLS and CDR2 YYNGEE come from the germline V gene. This CDR3 region has 13 residues. CDR3 region: CASSVDWNTEAFF. Complete variable domain (other parts from reference TRBV9 and TRBJ1-1): DSGVTQTPKHLITATGQRVTLRCSPRSGDLSVYWYQQSLDQGLQFLIQYYNGEERAKGNILERFSAQQFPDLHSELNLSSLELGDSALYFCASSVDWNTEAFFGQGTRLTVV.

V usage is TRBV2 and J usage is TRBJ2-7; TCRdb's D gene call, TRBD2, goes unchecked for lack of DNA. CDR3 length: 14 amino acids. Germline V CDR1 and CDR2: SNHLY, FYNNEI. The CDR3 is CASVTSGRAYEQYF.

The rearrangement joins TRBV11-1 to TRBJ2-2. Germline lookup yields CDR1 SGHAT and CDR2 FQDESV (reference sequence). The CDR3 runs 18 residues. The CDR3 spells CASSLRLFTPARTGELFF.